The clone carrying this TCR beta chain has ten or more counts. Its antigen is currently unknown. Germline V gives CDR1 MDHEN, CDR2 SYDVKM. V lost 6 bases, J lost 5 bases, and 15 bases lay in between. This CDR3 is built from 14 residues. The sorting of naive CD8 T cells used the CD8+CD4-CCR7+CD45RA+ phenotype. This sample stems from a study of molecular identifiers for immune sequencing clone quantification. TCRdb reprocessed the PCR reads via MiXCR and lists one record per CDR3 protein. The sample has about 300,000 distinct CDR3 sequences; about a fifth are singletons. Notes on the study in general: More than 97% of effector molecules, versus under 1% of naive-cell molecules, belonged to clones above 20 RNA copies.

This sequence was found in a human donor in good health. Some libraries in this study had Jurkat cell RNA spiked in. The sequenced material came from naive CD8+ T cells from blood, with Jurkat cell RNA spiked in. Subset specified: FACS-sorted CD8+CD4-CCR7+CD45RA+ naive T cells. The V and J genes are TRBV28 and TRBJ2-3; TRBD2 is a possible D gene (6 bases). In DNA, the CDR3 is TGTGCCAGCAGACGGGAGTTTTTAGGAGATACGCAGTATTTT. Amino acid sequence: CASRREFLGDTQYF.